This TCR beta chain was sequenced in a study of blood T cell repertoires in COVID-19. Study background: Samples representing acute and convalescent COVID-19 were sourced from the United States, Italy and Spain. Nucleic acid was either cDNA or gDNA, and it came from T cells, B-cell-depleted T cells, or PBMCs.

Original data processing: Amplification of reference gene primers provided the estimated nucleated cell counts. Method: immunoSEQ multiplex PCR; TCRdb's copy keeps in-frame clones and lacks some. V and J calls and clone size are copied from that table; D and trimming were computed from the DNA. Among a few hundred thousand clones listed, approximately 85% were seen once. Sequenced sample: peripheral blood. The receptor's source is a man older than 75 with acute or convalescent COVID-19.

The CDR3 coding sequence is TGTGCCAGCAGCTTAGGTCAGGGAAGGGATCAGCCCCAGCATTTT. Translating gives CASSLGQGRDQPQHF. This rearrangement joins TRBV7-8 to TRBJ1-5, with D possibly being TRBD1 (5 bases). V was trimmed by 1 base and J by 5 bases, leaving 12 bases between them. The CDR3 covers 15 residues. Germline lookup yields CDR1 SGHVS and CDR2 FQNEAQ. Using reference TRBV7-8 and TRBJ1-5 for the parts outside the CDR3, the full variable domain is GAGVSQSPRYKVAKRGQDVALRCDPISGHVSLFWYQQALGQGPEFLTYFQNEAQLDKSGLPSDRFFAERPEGSVSTLKIQRTQQEDSAVYLCASSLGQGRDQPQHFGDGTRLSIL.